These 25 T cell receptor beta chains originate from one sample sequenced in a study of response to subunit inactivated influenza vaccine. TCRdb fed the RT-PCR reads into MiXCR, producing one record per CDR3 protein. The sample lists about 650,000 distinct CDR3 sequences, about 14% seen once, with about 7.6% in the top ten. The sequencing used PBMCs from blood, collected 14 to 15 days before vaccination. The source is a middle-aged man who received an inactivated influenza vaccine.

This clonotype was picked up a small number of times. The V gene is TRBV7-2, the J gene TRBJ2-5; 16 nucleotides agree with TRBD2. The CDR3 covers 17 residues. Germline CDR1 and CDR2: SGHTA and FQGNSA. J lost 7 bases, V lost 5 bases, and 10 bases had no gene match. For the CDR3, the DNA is TGTGCCAGCAGCCCAACGGGACTAGCGGGAGGGTACACGACCCAGTACTTC. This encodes CASSPTGLAGGYTTQYF.

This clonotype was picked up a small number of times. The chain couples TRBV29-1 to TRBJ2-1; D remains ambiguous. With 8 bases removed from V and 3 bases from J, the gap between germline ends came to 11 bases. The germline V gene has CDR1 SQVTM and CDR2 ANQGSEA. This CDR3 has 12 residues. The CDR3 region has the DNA TGCAGCATTCGGACGGACTACAATGAGCAGTTCTTC. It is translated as CSIRTDYNEQFF.

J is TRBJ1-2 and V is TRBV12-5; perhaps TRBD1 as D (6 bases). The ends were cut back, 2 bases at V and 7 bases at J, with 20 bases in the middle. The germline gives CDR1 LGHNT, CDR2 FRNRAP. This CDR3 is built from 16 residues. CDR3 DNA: TGTGCTAGTGGTTTGACGACGGGACAAGGGGGTGTTGGCTACACCTTC. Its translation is CASGLTTGQGGVGYTF.

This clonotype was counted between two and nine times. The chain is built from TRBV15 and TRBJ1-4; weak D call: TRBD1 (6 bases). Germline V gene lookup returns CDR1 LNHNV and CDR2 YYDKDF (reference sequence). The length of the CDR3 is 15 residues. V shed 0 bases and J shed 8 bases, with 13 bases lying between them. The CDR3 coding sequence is TGTGCCACCAGCAGAGATCCGGGGGCGGGGGAAAAACTGTTTTTT. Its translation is CATSRDPGAGEKLFF.

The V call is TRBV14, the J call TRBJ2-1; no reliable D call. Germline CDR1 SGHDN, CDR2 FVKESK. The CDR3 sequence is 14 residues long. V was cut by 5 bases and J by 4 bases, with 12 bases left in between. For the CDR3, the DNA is TGTGCCAGCAGCGATGGTGTACGGTACAATGAGCAGTTCTTC. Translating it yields CASSDGVRYNEQFF.

DNA of the CDR3: TGTGCCTGGAGTCGATCAGGAGCGACCTATAATTCACCCCTCCACTTT. Translating it yields CAWSRSGATYNSPLHF. This chain connects TRBV30 to TRBJ1-6; D not certain. The CDR3 consists of 16 residues. Germline V lookup: CDR1 GTSNPN, CDR2 SVGIG (reference sequence). V lost 2 bases to trimming and J lost 2 bases, with 13 bases between them. The variable domain in full, completed from reference TRBV30 and TRBJ1-6, reads SQTIHQWPATLVQPVGSPLSLECTVEGTSNPNLYWYRQAAGRGLQLLFYSVGIGQISSEVPQNLSASRPQDRQFILSSKKLLLSDSGFYLCAWSRSGATYNSPLHFGNGTRLTVT.

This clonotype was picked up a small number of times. CDR3 sequence (DNA): TGTGCCAGCAGCTTATTGGGGAGCGGGGGGAGCACAGATACGCAGTATTTT. Protein sequence: CASSLLGSGGSTDTQYF. This sequence joins TRBV7-3 and TRBJ2-3; the match to TRBD2 covers 9 bases. V lost 2 bases to trimming and J lost 0 bases; unmatched junction nucleotides: 6. This CDR3 has 17 residues. The V gene's germline CDR1 is SGHTA and CDR2 FQGTGA.

CDR3 coding DNA: TGCGCCAGCAGCTGGCTGGGTATAGAGAGCACAGATACGCAGTATTTT. It encodes CASSWLGIESTDTQYF. This chain uses TRBV5-1 with TRBJ2-3; no firm D call. This CDR3 comprises 16 residues. CDR1 and CDR2 from the germline V gene are SGHRS and YFSETQ. V lost 3 bases and J 0 bases, leaving 14 bases between the germline ends.

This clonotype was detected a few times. CDR3 coding DNA: TGTGCCAGCAGCTTCATCGTTGTAGAGCAGTTCTTC. Translating it yields CASSFIVVEQFF. The chain couples TRBV7-9 to TRBJ2-1; D uncertain. Trimming cost V 3 bases and J 10 bases, with 10 bases left between them. The CDR3 sequence is 12 residues long. The germline V gene encodes CDR1 SEHNR and CDR2 FQNEAQ (reference sequence).

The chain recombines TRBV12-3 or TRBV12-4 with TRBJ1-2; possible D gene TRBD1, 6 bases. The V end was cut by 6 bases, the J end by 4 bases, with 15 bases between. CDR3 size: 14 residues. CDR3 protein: CASSPGEGVYGYTF. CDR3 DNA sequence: TGTGCCAGCAGCCCCGGTGAGGGGGTCTATGGCTACACCTTC.

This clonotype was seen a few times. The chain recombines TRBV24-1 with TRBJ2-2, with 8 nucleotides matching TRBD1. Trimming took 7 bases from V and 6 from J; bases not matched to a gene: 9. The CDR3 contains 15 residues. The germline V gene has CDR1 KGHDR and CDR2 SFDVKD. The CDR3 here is CATSLTGDNPGELFF. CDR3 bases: TGTGCCACCAGCCTGACAGGGGATAACCCCGGGGAGCTGTTTTTT.

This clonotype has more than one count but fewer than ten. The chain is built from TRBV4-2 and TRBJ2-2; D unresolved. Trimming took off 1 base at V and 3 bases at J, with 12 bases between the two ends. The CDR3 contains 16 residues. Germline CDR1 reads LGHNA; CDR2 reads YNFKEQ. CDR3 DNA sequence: TGTGCCAGCAGCCAAGCCCAAACGACTTACACCGGGGAGCTGTTTTTT. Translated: CASSQAQTTYTGELFF.

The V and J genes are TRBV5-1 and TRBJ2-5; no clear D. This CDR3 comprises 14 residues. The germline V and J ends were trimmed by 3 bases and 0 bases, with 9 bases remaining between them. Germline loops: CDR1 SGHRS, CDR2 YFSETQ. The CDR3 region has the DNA TGCGCCAGCAGCTCAGGACGGAACCAAGAGACCCAGTACTTC. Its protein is CASSSGRNQETQYF.

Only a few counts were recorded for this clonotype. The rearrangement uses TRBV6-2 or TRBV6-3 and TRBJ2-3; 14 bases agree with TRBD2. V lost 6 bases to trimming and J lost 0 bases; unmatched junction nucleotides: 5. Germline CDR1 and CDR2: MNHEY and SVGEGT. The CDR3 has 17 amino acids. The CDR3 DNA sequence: TGTGCCAGCAGACCACGACTAGCGGGGGGGAGCACAGATACGCAGTATTTT. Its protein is CASRPRLAGGSTDTQYF.

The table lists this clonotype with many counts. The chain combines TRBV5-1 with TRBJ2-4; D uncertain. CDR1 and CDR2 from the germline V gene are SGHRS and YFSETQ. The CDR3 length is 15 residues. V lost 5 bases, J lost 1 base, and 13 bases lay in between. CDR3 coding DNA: TGCGCCAGCAGTAGTCAGGTTACGGCCAAAAACATTCAGTACTTC. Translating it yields CASSSQVTAKNIQYF.

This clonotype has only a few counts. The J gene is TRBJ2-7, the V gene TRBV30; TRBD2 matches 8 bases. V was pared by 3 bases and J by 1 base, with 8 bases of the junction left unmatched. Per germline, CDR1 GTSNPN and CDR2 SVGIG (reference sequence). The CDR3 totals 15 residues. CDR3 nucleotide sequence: TGTGCCTGGAGCAAAGGACTAGCAGGTTCCTACGAGCAGTACTTC. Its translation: CAWSKGLAGSYEQYF.

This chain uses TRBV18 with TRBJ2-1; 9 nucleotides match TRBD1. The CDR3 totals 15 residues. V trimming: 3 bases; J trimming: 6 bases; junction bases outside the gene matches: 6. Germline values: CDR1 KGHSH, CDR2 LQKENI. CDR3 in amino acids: CASSPGQGFINEQFF. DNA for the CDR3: TGTGCCAGCTCACCCGGACAGGGGTTCATCAATGAGCAGTTCTTC. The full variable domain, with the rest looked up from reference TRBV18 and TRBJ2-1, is NAGVMQNPRHLVRRRGQEARLRCSPMKGHSHVYWYRQLPEEGLKFMVYLQKENIIDESGMPKERFSAEFPKEGPSILRIQQVVRGDSAAYFCASSPGQGFINEQFFGPGTRLTVL.

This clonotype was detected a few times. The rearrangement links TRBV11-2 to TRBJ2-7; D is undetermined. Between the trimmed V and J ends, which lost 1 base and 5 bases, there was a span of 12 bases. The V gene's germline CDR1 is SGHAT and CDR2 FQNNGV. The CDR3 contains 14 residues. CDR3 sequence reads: CASSLGWGSDEQYF. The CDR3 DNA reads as TGTGCCAGCAGCTTAGGATGGGGTTCCGACGAGCAGTACTTC.

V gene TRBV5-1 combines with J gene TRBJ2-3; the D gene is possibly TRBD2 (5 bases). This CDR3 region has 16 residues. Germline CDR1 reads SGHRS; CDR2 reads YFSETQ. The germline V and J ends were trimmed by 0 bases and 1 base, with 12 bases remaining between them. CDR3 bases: TGCGCCAGCAGCTTGGCCCTACTAGGAGGCACAGATACGCAGTATTTT. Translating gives CASSLALLGGTDTQYF.

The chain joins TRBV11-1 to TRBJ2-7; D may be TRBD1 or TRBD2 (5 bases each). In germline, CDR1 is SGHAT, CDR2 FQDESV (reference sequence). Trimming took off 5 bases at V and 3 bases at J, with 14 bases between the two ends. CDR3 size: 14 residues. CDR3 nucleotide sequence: TGTGCCAGCAGCGACAGCGGCACATTCTACGAGCAGTACTTC. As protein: CASSDSGTFYEQYF.

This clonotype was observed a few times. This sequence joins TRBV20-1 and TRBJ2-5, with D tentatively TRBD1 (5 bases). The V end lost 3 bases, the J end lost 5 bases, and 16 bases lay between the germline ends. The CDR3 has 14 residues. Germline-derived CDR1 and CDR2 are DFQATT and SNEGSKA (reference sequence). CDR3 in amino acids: CSASPGRWVETQYF. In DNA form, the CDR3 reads TGCAGTGCTAGTCCAGGGCGCTGGGTTGAGACCCAGTACTTC.

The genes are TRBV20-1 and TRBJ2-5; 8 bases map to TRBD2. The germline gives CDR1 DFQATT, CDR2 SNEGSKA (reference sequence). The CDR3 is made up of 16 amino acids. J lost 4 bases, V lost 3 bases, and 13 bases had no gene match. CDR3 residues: CSARGSGRGGRETQYF. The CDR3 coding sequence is TGCAGTGCTAGGGGCAGCGGGAGAGGGGGAAGAGAGACCCAGTACTTC.

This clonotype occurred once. In DNA, the CDR3 is TGTGCCAGCAGCTTAGTCCTTACTAGCGGGCGCTCATTAGGGACAGATACGCAGTATTTT. Translated: CASSLVLTSGRSLGTDTQYF. The V and J genes are TRBV7-8 and TRBJ2-3, with 9 bases fitting TRBD2. The CDR3 is 20 residues long. V gave up 1 base and J gave up 3 bases; unmatched junction bases: 17. CDR1 is SGHVS, CDR2 FQNEAQ, per germline.

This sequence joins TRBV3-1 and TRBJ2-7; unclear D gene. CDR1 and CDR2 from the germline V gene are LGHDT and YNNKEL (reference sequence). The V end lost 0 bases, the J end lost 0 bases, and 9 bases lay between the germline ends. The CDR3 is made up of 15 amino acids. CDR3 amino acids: CASSQDLGTSYEQYF. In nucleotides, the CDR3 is TGTGCCAGCAGCCAAGATCTGGGAACCTCCTACGAGCAGTACTTC.

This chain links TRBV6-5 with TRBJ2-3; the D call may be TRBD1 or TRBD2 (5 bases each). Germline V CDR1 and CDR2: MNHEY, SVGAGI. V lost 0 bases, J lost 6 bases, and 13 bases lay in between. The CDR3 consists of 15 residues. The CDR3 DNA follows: TGTGCCAGCAGTTACTCCGGGGACCTCCCCGATACGCAGTATTTT. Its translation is CASSYSGDLPDTQYF.